This T cell receptor (beta chain) is drawn from a study of prognosis after radiotherapy for stage I lung cancer. Study context: There were a few patients who developed distant metastases (median roughly seven months) after radiotherapy, while more than twelve showed no significant progression.

Study results and limitations: Reportedly, TRBV and TRBJ gene usage differed by presence of metastases in patients.

Two-round multiplex PCR amplified TCR beta CDR3 from genomic DNA. Used in first-round PCR were primers specific to each TRBV and TRBJ gene. TCRdb used MiXCR to reprocess the multiplex PCR reads, holding one entry per CDR3 protein. The sample holds approximately 30,000 distinct CDR3 sequences, over 40% seen once. V lost 7 bases and J lost 3, with 18 bases in between. In germline, CDR1 is SQVTM, CDR2 ANQGSEA. The length of the CDR3 is 14 residues. The table lists this clonotype with many counts. Antigen: not known. This receptor was identified in a donor aged 50 or older with non-small cell lung cancer. The specimen comprised PBMCs, sampled before or after stereotactic body radiation therapy (not recorded which). V usage is TRBV29-1 and J usage is TRBJ2-5; the D gene is possibly TRBD1 (6 bases). The CDR3, as DNA: TGCAGCGCTGACCCCCCAGGGGCGGAAGAGACCCAGTACTTC. It yields the protein CSADPPGAEETQYF.